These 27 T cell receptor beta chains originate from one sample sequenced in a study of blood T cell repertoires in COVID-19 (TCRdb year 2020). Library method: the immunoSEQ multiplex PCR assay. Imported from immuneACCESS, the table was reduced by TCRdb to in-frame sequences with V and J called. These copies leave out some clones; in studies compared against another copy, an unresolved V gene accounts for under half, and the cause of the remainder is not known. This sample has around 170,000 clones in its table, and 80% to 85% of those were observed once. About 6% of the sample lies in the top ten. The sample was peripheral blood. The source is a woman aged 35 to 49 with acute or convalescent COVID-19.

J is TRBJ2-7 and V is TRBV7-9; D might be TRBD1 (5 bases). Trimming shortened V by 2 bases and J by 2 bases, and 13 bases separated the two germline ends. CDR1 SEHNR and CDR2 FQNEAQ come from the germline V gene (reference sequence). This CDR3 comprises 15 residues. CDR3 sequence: CASSLFTGATYEQYF. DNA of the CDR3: TGTGCCAGCAGCTTATTCACAGGAGCAACCTACGAGCAGTACTTC.

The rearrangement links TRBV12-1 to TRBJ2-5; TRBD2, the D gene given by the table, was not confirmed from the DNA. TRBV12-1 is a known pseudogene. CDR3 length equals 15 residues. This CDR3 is CASSSSTRSQETQYF. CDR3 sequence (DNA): TGTGCCAGCAGCTCAAGTACTAGGTCCCAAGAGACCCAGTACTTC.

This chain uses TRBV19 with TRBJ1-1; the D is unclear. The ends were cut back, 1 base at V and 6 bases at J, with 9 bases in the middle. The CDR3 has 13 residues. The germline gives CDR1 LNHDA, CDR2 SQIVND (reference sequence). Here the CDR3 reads CASSIVQRAEAFF. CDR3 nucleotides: TGTGCCAGTAGTATAGTCCAACGAGCTGAAGCTTTCTTT.

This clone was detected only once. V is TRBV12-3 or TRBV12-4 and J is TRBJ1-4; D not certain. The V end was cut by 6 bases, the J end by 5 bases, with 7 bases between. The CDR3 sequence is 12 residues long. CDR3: CASSSENEKLFF. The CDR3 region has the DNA TGTGCCAGCAGCTCGGAGAATGAAAAACTGTTTTTT.

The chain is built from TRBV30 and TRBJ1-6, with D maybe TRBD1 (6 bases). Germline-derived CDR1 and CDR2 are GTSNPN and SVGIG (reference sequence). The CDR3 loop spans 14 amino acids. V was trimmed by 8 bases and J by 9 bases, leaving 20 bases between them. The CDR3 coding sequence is TGTGCCAGCGATTCAGGGTTAGGGGGTTCACCCCTCCACTTT. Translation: CASDSGLGGSPLHF.

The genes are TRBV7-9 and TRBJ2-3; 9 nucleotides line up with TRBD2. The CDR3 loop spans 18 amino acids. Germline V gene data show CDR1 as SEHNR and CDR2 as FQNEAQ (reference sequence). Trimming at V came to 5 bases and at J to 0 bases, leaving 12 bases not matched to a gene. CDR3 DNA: TGTGCCAGCAGCGAACCCCTAGCTAGCGGGGCGAGCACAGATACGCAGTATTTT. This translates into CASSEPLASGASTDTQYF. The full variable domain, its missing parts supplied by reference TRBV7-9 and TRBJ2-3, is DTGVSQNPRHKITKRGQNVTFRCDPISEHNRLYWYRQTLGQGPEFLTYFQNEAQLEKSRLLSDRFSAERPKGSFSTLEIQRTEQGDSAMYLCASSEPLASGASTDTQYFGPGTRLTVL.

The CDR3 DNA sequence: TGTGCCAGCTCACCACCGAATCAGGGGATACAAGAGACCCAGTACTTC. This sequence encodes CASSPPNQGIQETQYF. The J gene is TRBJ2-5, the V gene TRBV18; tentative D call: TRBD1 (6 bases). This CDR3 spans 16 amino acids. V was trimmed by 0 bases and J by 2 bases, leaving 13 bases between them. The V gene's germline CDR1 is KGHSH and CDR2 LQKENI. Full variable domain (rest looked up from reference TRBV18 and TRBJ2-5): NAGVMQNPRHLVRRRGQEARLRCSPMKGHSHVYWYRQLPEEGLKFMVYLQKENIIDESGMPKERFSAEFPKEGPSILRIQQVVRGDSAAYFCASSPPNQGIQETQYFGPGTRLLVL.

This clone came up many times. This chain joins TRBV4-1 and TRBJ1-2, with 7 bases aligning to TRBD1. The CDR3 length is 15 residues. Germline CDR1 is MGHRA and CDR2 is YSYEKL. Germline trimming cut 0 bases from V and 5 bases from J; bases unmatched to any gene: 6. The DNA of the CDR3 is TGCGCCAGCAGCCAAGACCCAGGGGGATCTTATGGCTACACCTTC. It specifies CASSQDPGGSYGYTF.

In DNA, the CDR3 is TGTGCCAGCAGTGTAATCGACAGGGTGGTTCGAGCTTTCTTT. It translates to CASSVIDRVVRAFF. The rearrangement uses TRBV2 and TRBJ1-1; the match to TRBD1 covers 7 bases. CDR3 length: 14 residues. V was pared by 4 bases and J by 10 bases, with 12 bases of the junction left unmatched. Germline CDR1 is SNHLY and CDR2 is FYNNEI.

The CDR3 sequence is CASSYRGQGYTF. The CDR3 nucleotides are TGTGCCAGCAGTTACAGGGGGCAAGGCTACACCTTC. The V call is TRBV6-5, the J call TRBJ1-2, with TRBD1 matching over 7 bases. Trimming at V came to 2 bases and at J to 8 bases, leaving 2 bases not matched to a gene. Looked up from germline, CDR1 is MNHEY and CDR2 is SVGAGI. CDR3 length equals 12 residues.

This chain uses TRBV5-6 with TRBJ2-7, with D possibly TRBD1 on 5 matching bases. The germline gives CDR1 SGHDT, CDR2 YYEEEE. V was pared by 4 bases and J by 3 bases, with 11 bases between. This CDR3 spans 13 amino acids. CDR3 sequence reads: CASSLDSDYEQYF. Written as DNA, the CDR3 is TGTGCCAGCAGCCTCGACAGTGACTACGAGCAGTACTTC.

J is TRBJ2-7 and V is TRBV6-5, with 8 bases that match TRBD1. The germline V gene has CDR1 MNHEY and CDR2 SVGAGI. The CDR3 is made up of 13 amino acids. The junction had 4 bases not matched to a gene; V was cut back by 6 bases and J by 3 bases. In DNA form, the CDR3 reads TGTGCCAGCAGACAGGGGGATGACTACGAGCAGTACTTC. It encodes CASRQGDDYEQYF.

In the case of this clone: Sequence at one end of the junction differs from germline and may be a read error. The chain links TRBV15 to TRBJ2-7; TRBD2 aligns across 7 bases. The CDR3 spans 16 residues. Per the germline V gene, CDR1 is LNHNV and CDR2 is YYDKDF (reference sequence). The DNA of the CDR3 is TGTGCCACCGGGGGAGTTGGCGGACTAGGGGCCTATGAGCAGTACTTC. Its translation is CATGGVGGLGAYEQYF. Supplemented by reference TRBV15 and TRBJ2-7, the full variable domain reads DAMVIQNPRYQVTQFGKPVTLSCSQTLNHNVMYWYQQKSSQAPKLLFHYYDKDFNNEADTPDNFQSRRPNTSFCFLDIRSPGLGDTAMYLCATGGVGGLGAYEQYFGPGTRLTVT.

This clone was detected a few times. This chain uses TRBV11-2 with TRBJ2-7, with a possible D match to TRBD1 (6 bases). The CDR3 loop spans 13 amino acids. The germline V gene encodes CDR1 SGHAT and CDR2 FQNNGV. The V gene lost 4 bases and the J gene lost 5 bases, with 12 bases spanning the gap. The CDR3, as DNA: TGTGCCAGCAGCTATCAAGCAGGGGACGAGCAGTACTTC. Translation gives CASSYQAGDEQYF.

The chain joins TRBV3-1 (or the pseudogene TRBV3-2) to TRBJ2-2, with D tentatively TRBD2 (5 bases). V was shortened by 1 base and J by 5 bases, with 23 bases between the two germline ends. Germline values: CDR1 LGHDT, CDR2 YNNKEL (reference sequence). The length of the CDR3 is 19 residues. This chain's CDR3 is CASSQGPLGPTTLTGELFF. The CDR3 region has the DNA TGTGCCAGCAGCCAAGGTCCCCTTGGGCCGACTACCTTAACCGGGGAGCTGTTTTTT.

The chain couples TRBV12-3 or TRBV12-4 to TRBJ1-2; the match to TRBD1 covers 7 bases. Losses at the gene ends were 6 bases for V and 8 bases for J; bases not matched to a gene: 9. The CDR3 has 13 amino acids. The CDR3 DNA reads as TGTGCCAGCAGCTTCCAGACAGGGACAGGCTACACCTTC. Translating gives CASSFQTGTGYTF.

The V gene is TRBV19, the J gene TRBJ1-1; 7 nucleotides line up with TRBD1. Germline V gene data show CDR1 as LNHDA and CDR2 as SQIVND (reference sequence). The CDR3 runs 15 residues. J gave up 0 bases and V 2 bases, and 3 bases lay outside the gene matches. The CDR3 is CASSIWDSMNTEAFF. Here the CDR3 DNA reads TGTGCCAGTAGTATATGGGACAGCATGAACACTGAAGCTTTCTTT.

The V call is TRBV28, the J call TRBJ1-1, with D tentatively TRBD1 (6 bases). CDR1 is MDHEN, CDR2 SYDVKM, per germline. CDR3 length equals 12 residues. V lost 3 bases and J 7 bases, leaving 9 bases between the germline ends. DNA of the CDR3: TGTGCCAGCAGTTTTCCAGGGGTTGAAGCTTTCTTT. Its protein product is CASSFPGVEAFF.

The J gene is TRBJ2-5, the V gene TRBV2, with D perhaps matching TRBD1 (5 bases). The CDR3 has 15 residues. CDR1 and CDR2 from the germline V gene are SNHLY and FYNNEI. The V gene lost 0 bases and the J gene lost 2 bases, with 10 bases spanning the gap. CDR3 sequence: CASSEAQGLQETQYF. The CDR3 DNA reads TGTGCCAGCAGTGAAGCCCAGGGCCTTCAAGAGACCCAGTACTTC.

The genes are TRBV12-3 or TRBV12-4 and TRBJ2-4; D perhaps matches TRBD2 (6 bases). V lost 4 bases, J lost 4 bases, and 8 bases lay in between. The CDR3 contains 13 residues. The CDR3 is CASSWDLKNIQYF. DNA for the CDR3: TGTGCCAGCAGTTGGGACTTAAAAAACATTCAGTACTTC.

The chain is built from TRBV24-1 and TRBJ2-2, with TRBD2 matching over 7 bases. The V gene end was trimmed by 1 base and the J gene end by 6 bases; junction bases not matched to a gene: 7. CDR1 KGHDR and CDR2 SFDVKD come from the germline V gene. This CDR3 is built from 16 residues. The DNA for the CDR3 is TGTGCCACCAGTGATTTCGGGCGGGGGTTGGCCGGGGAGCTGTTTTTT. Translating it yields CATSDFGRGLAGELFF.

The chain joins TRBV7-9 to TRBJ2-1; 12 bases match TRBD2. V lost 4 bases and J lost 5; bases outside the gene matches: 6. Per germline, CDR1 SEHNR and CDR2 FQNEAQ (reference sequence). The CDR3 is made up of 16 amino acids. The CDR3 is CASSSLAGGLNNEQFF. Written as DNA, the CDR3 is TGTGCCAGCAGCTCACTAGCGGGAGGACTGAACAATGAGCAGTTCTTC.

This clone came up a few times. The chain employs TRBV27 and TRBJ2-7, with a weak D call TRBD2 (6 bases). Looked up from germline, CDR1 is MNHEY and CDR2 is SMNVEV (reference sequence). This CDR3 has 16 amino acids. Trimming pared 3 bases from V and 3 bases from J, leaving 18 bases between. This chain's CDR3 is CASSFGERANFYEQYF. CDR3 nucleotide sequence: TGTGCCAGCAGTTTCGGGGAGCGGGCGAATTTCTACGAGCAGTACTTC.

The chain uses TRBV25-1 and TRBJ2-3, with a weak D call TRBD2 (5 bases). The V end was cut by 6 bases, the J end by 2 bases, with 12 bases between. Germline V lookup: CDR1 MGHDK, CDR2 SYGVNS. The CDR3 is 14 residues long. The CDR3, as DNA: TGTGCCAGCAGCGCGAGCGGATCCACAGATACGCAGTATTTT. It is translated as CASSASGSTDTQYF.

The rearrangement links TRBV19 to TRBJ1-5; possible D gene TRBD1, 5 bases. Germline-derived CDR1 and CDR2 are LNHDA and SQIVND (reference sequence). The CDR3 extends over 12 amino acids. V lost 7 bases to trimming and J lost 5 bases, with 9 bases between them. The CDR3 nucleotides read TGTGCCAGTAAAACGACAGATCAGCCCCAGCATTTT. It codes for CASKTTDQPQHF.

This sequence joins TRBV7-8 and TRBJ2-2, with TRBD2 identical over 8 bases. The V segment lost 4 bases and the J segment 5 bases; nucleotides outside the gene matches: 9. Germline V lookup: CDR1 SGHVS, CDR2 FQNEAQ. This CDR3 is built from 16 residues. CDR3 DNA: TGTGCCAGCAGCTCAAGGACTAGCCTGATAACCGGGGAGCTGTTTTTT. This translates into CASSSRTSLITGELFF.

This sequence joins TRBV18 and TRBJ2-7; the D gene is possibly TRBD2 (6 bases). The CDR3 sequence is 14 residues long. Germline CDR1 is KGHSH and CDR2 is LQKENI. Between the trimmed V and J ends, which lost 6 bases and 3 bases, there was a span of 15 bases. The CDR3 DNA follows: TGTGCCAGCTCGGCGGACTACGCTCTCTACGAGCAGTACTTC. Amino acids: CASSADYALYEQYF.